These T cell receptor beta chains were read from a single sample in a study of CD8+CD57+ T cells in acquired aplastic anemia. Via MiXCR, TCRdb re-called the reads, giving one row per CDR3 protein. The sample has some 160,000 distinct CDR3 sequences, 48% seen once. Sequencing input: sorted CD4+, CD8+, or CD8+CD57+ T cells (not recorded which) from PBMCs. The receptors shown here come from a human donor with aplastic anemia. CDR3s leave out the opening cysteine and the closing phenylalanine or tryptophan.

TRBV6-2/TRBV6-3	ASSPDVPSGNTIY
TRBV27	ASSSGTSGQYNEQF
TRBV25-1	ASSESVGRESFSYGHT
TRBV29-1	SWGLGNQPQH
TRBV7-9	ASSLDSNSPLH
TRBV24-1	ATSDWQGIEQY
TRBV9	ASSAVNSPLH
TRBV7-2	ASRRLGGTNEQF
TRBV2	ASSEAHPVLAGGGDEQF
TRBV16	ASSQPDRGQGEQY
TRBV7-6	ASSFRYNEQF
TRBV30	AWSVRRGAPPFRETQY
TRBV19	ASTPGQLYQETQY
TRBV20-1	SARPLIRMTGDSNQPQH
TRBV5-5	ASSGRGAEAF
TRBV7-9	ASSGGLQYGYT
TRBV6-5	ASSYSINKYNEQF
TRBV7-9	ASMRDAETQY
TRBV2	ASMGWASRDTQY
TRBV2	ASTFLGASGPYNEQF
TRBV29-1	SVAPGLSYEQY
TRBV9	ASSLGAEFYEQY
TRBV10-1	ASRHDSGEAF
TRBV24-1	ATSSPGGSPLH
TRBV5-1	ASSFGGGPNEQY
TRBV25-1	ASGFLAGNPYEQY
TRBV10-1	ASIRTSGGAGETQY
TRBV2	ASFRGLRDTQY
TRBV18	ASSPLQGPVGVKETQY
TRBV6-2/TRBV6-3	ASSYLNGFETYEQY
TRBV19	ASRPSVSSTETQY
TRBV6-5	ASSSEIQGAEDTQC
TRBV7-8	ASSSSGGEGSYEQY
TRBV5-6	ASSFPDRPSGANEQY
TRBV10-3	ALMAGDTGELF
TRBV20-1	SAPVGERYEQY
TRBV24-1	ATSDSSRGPTYEQY
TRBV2	ASSRDRGDGYT
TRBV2	ASSGVGNNEQF
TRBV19	ASSIGDSPNQPQH
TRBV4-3	ASSQDLEDTQY
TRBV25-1	ASSGGVPGTGAYEQY
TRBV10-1	ASSESKHTGTEAF
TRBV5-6	ASSLGRAGSTSYEQY
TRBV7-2	ASSPTRHWAYEQY
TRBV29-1	SVGPAGGRSDTQY
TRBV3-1	ASSQEKWSVVGEQY
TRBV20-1	SATPMGRRETQY
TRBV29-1	SARGGQNTGELF
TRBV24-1	ATSDTLAGPYTDTQY
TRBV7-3	ASSTGGDEQY
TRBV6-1	ASSPHRAGLSYEQY